Below, one TCR beta chain is given with its context. Methods used by the authors: Estimation of nucleated cell counts was performed using reference gene primer amplification. This table comes from immunoSEQ multiplex PCR, and its TCRdb copy is limited to in-frame clones, with some not included. The V and J calls and the clone size are those of that table, but D and trimming were determined from the DNA. The table has roughly 500,000 clones, 89% seen once; the top ten hold 0.75% to 0.9%. These data belong to a study of blood T cell repertoires in COVID-19. The trim removed 6 bases at V and 3 bases at J, leaving 7 bases unmatched. The CDR3 contains 14 residues. Per germline, CDR1 LNHDA and CDR2 SQIVND (reference sequence).

The chain combines TRBV19 with TRBJ1-1; TRBD1 agrees at 7 bases. The sequenced sample was peripheral blood. This TCR was sampled from a man between 18 and 35 years old with COVID-19, enrolled during active disease. DNA of the CDR3: TGTGCCAGTAGATACAGGGGTGGGGACACTGAAGCTTTCTTT. Encoded protein: CASRYRGGDTEAFF. The whole variable domain, filled in from reference TRBV19 and TRBJ1-1, reads DGGITQSPKYLFRKEGQNVTLSCEQNLNHDAMYWYRQDPGQGLRLIYYSQIVNDFQKGDIAEGYSVSREKKESFPLTVTSAQKNPTAFYLCASRYRGGDTEAFFGQGTRLTVV.